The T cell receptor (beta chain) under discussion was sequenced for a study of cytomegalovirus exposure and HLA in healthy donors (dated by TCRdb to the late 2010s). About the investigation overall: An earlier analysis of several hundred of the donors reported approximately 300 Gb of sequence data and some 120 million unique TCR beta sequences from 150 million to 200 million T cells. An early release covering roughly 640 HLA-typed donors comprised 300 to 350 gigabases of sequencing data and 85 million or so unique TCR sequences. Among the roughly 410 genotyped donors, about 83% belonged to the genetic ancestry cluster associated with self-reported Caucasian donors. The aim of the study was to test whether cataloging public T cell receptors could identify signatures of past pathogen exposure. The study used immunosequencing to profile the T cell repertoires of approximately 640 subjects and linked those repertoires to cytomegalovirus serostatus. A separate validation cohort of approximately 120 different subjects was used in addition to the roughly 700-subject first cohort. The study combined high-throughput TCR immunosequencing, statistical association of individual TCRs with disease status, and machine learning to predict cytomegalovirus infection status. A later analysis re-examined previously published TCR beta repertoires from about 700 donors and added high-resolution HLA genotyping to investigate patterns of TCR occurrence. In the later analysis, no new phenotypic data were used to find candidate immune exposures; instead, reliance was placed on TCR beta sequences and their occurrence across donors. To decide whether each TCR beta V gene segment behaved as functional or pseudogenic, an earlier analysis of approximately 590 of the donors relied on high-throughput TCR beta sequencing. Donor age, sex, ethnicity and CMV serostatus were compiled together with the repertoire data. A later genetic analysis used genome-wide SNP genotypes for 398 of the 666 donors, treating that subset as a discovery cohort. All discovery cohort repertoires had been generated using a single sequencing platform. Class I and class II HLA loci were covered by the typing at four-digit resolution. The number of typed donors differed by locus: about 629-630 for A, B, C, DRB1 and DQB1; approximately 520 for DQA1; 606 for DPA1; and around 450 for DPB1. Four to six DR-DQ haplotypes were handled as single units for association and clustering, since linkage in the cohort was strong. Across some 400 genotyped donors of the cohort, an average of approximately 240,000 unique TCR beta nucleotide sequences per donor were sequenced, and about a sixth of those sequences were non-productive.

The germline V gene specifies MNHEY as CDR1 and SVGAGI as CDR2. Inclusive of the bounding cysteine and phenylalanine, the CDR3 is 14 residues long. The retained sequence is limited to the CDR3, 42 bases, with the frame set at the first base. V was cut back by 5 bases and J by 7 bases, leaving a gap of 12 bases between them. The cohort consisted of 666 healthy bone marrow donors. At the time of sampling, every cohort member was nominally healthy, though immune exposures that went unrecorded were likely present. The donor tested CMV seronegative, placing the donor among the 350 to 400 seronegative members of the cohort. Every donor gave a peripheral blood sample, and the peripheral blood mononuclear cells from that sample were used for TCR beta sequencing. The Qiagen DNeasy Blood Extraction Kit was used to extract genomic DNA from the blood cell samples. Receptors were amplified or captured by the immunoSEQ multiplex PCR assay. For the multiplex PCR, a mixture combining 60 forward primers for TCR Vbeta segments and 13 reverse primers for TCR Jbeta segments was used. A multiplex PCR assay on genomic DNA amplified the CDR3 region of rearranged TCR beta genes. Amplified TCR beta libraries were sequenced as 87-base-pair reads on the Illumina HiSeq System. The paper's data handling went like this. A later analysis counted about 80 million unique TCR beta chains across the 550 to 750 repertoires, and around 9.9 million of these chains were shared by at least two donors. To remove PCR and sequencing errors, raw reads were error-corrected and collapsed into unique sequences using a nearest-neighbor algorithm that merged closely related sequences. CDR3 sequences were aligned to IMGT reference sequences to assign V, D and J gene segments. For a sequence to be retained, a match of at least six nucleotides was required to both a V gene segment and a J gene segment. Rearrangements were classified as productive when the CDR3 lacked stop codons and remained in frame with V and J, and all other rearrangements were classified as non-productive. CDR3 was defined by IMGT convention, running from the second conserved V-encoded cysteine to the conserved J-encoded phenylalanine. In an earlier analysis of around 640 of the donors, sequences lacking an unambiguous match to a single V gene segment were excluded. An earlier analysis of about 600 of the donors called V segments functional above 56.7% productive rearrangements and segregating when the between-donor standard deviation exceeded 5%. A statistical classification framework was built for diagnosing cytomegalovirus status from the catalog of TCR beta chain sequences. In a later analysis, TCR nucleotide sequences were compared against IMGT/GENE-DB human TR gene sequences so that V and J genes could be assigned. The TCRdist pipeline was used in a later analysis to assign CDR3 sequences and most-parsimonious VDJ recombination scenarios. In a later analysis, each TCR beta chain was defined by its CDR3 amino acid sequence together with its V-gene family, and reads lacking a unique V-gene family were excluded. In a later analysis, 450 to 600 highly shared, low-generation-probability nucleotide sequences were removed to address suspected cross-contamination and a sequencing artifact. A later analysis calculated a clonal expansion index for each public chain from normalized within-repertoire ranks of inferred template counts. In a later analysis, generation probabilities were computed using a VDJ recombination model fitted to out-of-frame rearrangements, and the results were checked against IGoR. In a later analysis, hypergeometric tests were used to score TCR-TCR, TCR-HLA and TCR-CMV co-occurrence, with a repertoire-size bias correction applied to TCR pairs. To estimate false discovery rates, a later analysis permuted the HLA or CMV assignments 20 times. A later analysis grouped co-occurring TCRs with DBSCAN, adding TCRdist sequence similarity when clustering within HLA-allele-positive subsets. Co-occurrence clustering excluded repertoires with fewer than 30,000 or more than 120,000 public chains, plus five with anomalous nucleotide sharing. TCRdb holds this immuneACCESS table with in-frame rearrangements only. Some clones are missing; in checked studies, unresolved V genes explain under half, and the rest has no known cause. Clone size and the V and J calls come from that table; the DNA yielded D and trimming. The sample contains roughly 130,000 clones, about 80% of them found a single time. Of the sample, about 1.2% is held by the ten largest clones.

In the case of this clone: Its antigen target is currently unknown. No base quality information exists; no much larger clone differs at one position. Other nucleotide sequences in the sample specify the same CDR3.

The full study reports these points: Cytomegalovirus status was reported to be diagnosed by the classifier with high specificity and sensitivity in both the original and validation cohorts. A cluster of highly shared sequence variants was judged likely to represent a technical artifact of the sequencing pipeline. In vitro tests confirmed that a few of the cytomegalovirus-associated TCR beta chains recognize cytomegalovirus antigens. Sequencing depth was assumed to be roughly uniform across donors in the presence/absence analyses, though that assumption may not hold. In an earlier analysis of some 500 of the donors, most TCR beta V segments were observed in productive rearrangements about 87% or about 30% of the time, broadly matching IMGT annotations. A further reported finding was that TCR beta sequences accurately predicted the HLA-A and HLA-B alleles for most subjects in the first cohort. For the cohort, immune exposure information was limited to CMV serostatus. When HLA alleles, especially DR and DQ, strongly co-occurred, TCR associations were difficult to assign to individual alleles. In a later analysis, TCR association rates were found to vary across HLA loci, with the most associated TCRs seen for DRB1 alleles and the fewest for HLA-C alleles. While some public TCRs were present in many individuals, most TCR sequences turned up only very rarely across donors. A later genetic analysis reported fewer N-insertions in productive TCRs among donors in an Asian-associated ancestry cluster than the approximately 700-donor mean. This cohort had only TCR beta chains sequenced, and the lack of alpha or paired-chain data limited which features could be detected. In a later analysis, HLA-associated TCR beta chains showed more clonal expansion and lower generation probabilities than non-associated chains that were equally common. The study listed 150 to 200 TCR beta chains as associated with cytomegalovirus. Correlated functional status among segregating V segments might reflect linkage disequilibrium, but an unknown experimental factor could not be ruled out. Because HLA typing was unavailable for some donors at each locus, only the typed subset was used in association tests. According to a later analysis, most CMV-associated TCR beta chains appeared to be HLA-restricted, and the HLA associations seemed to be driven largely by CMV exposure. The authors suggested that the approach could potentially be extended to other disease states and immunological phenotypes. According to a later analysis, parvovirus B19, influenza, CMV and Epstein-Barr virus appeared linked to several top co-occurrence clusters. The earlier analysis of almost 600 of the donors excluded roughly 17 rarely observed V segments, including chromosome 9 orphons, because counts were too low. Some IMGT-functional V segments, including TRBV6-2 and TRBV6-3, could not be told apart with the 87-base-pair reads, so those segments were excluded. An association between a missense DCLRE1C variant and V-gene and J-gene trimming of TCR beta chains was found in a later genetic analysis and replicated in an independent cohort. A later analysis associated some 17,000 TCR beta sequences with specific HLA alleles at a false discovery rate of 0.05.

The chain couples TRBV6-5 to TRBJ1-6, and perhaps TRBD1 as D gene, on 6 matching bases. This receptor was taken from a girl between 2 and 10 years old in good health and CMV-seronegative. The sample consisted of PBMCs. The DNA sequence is TGTGCCAGCAGTCCCGGACAGAAAAATTCACCCCTCCACTTT. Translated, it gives CASSPGQKNSPLHF.